These T cell receptor beta chains were read from a single sample in a study of T cells in Graves' hyperthyroidism and ophthalmopathy. TCRdb passed the multiplex PCR reads through MiXCR, listing each CDR3 protein once. Found here are over 500,000 distinct CDR3 sequences, 12% to 15% of them singletons; the top ten hold approximately 13%. Sequences were obtained from blood. These TCRs come from a woman between 40 and 55 years old with Graves' hyperthyroidism. The CDR3 runs from the conserved cysteine through the conserved F or W. D genes are given only for firm matches. The size field is filled for only some rows; it gives once, few, many or a size class.

>TRBV6-1|many|TRBJ2-7|NA
CASSVMNSYEQYF
TGTGCCAGCAGTGTGATGAACTCCTACGAGCAGTACTTC
>TRBV5-1|few|TRBJ2-1|NA
CASSVSGTSSYNEQFF
TGCGCCAGCAGCGTTTCAGGTACCAGCTCCTACAATGAGCAGTTCTTC
>TRBV15|many|TRBJ2-1|NA
CATSRGTNSYNEQFF
TGTGCCACCAGCAGAGGGACAAACTCCTACAATGAGCAGTTCTTC
>TRBV7-9|many|TRBJ2-7|NA
CASVAEGNYEQYF
TGTGCCAGCGTAGCTGAGGGGAACTACGAGCAGTACTTC
>TRBV28|many|TRBJ1-1|TRBD1
CASRAGDRNTEAFF
TGTGCCAGCAGGGCCGGGGACAGGAACACTGAAGCTTTCTTT
>TRBV7-2|NA|TRBJ2-7|TRBD2
CASSLRRLAGGPVEQYF
TGTGCCAGCAGCTTAAGGCGACTAGCGGGAGGGCCGGTCGAGCAGTACTTC
>TRBV6-4|few|TRBJ2-7|TRBD2
CASSAPTSATYEQYF
TGTGCCAGCAGTGCCCCGACTAGCGCTACCTACGAGCAGTACTTC
>TRBV5-6|many|TRBJ2-1|NA
CASSRDSFYNEQFF
TGTGCCAGCAGCCGGGACTCGTTCTACAATGAGCAGTTCTTC
>TRBV20-1|NA|TRBJ1-2|TRBD1
CSASQQGAANYGYTF
TGCAGTGCTAGCCAACAGGGGGCGGCTAACTATGGCTACACCTTC
>TRBV5-1|many|TRBJ2-5|NA
CASSFERPLETQYF
TGCGCCAGCAGCTTTGAGCGGCCCTTAGAGACCCAGTACTTC
>TRBV6-1|NA|TRBJ2-5|NA
CASSEGPAFETQYF
TGTGCCAGCAGTGAAGGGCCTGCATTTGAGACCCAGTACTTC
>TRBV20-1|many|TRBJ2-7|TRBD2
CSARGPSGNYEQYF
TGCAGTGCTAGAGGGCCTAGCGGAAACTACGAGCAGTACTTC
>TRBV28|many|TRBJ2-7|NA
CASRARGLAQFEQYF
TGTGCCAGCAGGGCTCGAGGGCTAGCGCAATTCGAGCAGTACTTC
>TRBV27|many|TRBJ2-2|NA
CASSFLNTGELFF
TGTGCCAGCAGTTTCCTGAACACCGGGGAGCTGTTTTTT
>TRBV11-3|many|TRBJ2-1|NA
CASSLWNSQFGYDEQFF
TGTGCCAGCAGCCTATGGAACAGCCAGTTTGGTTACGATGAGCAGTTCTTC
>TRBV20-1|many|TRBJ2-7|NA
CSARAAGLQYF
TGCAGTGCTAGGGCCGCGGGGTTGCAGTACTTC
>TRBV27|few|TRBJ2-1|NA
CASSLSVPSSYNEQFF
TGTGCCAGCAGCTTAAGCGTCCCCAGCTCCTACAATGAGCAGTTCTTC
>TRBV3-1|NA|TRBJ2-3|TRBD2
CASSPSGGPSGRGADTQYF
TGTGCCAGCAGCCCATCCGGAGGGCCTAGCGGGAGAGGCGCAGATACGCAGTATTTT
>TRBV11-1|many|TRBJ1-6|NA
CASSMYGSPLHF
TGTGCCAGCAGCATGTATGGCTCACCCCTCCACTTT
>TRBV28|few|TRBJ1-2|NA
CASSFRALNYGYTF
TGTGCCAGCAGCTTCAGGGCACTCAACTATGGCTACACCTTC
>TRBV27|few|TRBJ2-4|NA
CASSKTGLAKNIQYF
TGTGCCAGCAGTAAAACGGGATTAGCCAAAAACATTCAGTACTTC
>TRBV7-3|many|TRBJ2-1|TRBD2
CASSLLAGALNEQFF
TGTGCCAGCAGCCTACTAGCGGGAGCGCTCAATGAGCAGTTCTTC
>TRBV20-1|NA|TRBJ2-3|TRBD2
CSAPPSGVLSTDTQYF
TGCAGTGCTCCCCCTAGCGGGGTCCTTAGCACAGATACGCAGTATTTT
>TRBV28|many|TRBJ2-3|TRBD2
CASSQTSGSSNTQYF
TGTGCCAGCAGCCAAACTAGCGGGAGTTCAAATACGCAGTATTTT
>TRBV28|many|TRBJ1-5|NA
CASSFERDQPQHF
TGTGCCAGCAGTTTCGAGAGAGATCAGCCCCAGCATTTT
>TRBV19|few|TRBJ2-2|TRBD2
CASSILRILGTSTTGELFF
TGTGCCAGTAGTATATTACGGATTTTAGGGACTAGCACCACCGGGGAGCTGTTTTTT
>TRBV28|many|TRBJ2-7|TRBD1
CASRQRTGSSYEQYF
TGTGCCAGCAGACAGAGGACAGGGAGCTCCTACGAGCAGTACTTC
>TRBV20-1|NA|TRBJ2-5|TRBD2
CSAIPGLAGVETQYF
TGCAGTGCGATCCCGGGACTAGCGGGAGTAGAGACCCAGTACTTC